The 31 T cell receptor beta chains below were found in one sample sequenced in a study of beta chain features in type 1 diabetes (dated by TCRdb to the late 2010s). Library construction relied on the immunoSEQ multiplex PCR assay. The High Capacity cDNA Reverse Transcription Kit was used to reverse transcribe all of the isolated RNA, meaning that expressed TCRB transcripts were what got sequenced. TCRdb carries this immuneACCESS record with in-frame sequences only. Its versions omit some clonotypes, under half of them owing to an unresolved V gene in the studies checked, with the rest unexplained. The sample has hundreds of thousands of clones on record, around 28% of them singletons. The ten largest clones take up more than 0.055% of the sample. Sequenced input: naive CD4+ T cells from blood. The intended sense of this specimen's cell subset or site label: true naive CD4+ T cells. The receptors come from a man between 18 and 29 years old in good health.

This clone has just a few counts. The chain combines TRBV5-6 with TRBJ2-1, with TRBD2 identical over 7 bases. The CDR3 runs to 17 residues. Germline values: CDR1 SGHDT, CDR2 YYEEEE. V dropped 4 bases and J dropped 4; count of bases not matched to a gene: 14. CDR3 coding DNA: TGTGCCAGCAGCCTGGAAGGCTCTAGCGGCCTTTACAATGAGCAGTTCTTC. It specifies CASSLEGSSGLYNEQFF.

This clone was detected only a few times. The chain links TRBV30 to TRBJ1-1; D is undetermined. Germline lookup yields CDR1 GTSNPN and CDR2 SVGIG (reference sequence). CDR3 length equals 10 residues. The V and J ends lost 4 bases and 5 bases respectively, with 5 bases between them. The CDR3 nucleotides read TGTGCCTGGATTCGGACTGAAGCTTTCTTT. This encodes CAWIRTEAFF.

The chain is built from TRBV30 and TRBJ2-5, with D perhaps matching TRBD2 (5 bases). Germline V gene sequence: CDR1 GTSNPN, CDR2 SVGIG (reference sequence). V lost 1 base and J lost 0, with 9 bases in between. There are 14 residues in the CDR3. Here the CDR3 reads CAWSEKDYQETQYF. The CDR3 nucleotides read TGTGCCTGGAGTGAGAAGGACTACCAAGAGACCCAGTACTTC.

There are a few counts of this clone. The V call is TRBV30, the J call TRBJ2-7; D not resolved. The germline V gene encodes CDR1 GTSNPN and CDR2 SVGIG (reference sequence). The germline V and J ends were trimmed by 2 bases and 5 bases, with 7 bases remaining between them. The CDR3 runs 11 residues. The CDR3 spells CAWSLRHEQYF. The CDR3 nucleotides are TGTGCCTGGAGTCTACGCCACGAGCAGTACTTC.

This clone turned up a few times. The chain combines TRBV11-2 with TRBJ2-7; 8 bases fit TRBD2. Germline values: CDR1 SGHAT, CDR2 FQNNGV. The CDR3 contains 15 residues. J gave up 5 bases and V 2 bases, and 8 bases lay outside the gene matches. The CDR3 loop is CASSLRREGLHEQYF. CDR3 DNA sequence: TGTGCCAGCAGCTTAAGACGGGAGGGCCTCCACGAGCAGTACTTC.

V gene TRBV16 combines with J gene TRBJ2-7; no reliable D call. Per the germline V gene, CDR1 is KGHSY and CDR2 is FQNENV. V shed 0 bases and J shed 6 bases, with 12 bases lying between them. This CDR3 has 14 residues. As DNA, the CDR3 is TGTGCCAGCAGCCAATCCGGCTCCTCTCGCGAGCAGTACTTC. The encoded protein is CASSQSGSSREQYF.

This clone was seen more than once but under ten times. The chain carries TRBV5-1 and TRBJ2-3; D might be TRBD1 (5 bases). Germline CDR1 is SGHRS and CDR2 is YFSETQ. V lost 6 bases, J lost 4 bases, and 12 bases lay in between. This CDR3 contains 13 residues. CDR3 coding DNA: TGCGCCAGCAAAGGGGATAACTCAGATACGCAGTATTTT. Protein: CASKGDNSDTQYF.

There are a few counts of this clone. The chain recombines TRBV10-3 with TRBJ2-5; no reliable D call. Trimming took off 4 bases at V and 2 bases at J, with 17 bases between the two ends. Germline-derived CDR1 and CDR2 are ENHRY and SYGVKD. CDR3 length: 16 amino acids. In DNA, the CDR3 is TGTGCCATCAGTGGGCACTCAGACACGGATCAAGAGACCCAGTACTTC. It is translated as CAISGHSDTDQETQYF.

This clone was counted only a few times. The rearrangement joins TRBV7-6 to TRBJ2-5, with 7 bases identical to TRBD1. Germline CDR1 and CDR2: SGHVS and FNYEAQ. The CDR3 runs to 15 residues. Trimming took 0 bases from V and 3 from J; bases not matched to a gene: 4. In DNA form, the CDR3 reads TGTGCCAGCAGCTTAGCCGGGACAGCGGAAGAGACCCAGTACTTC. Protein product: CASSLAGTAEETQYF.

This clone has a handful of counts. The chain has TRBV30 and TRBJ1-2; D gene unclear. V was shortened by 0 bases and J by 2 bases, with 10 bases between the two germline ends. Germline CDR1 GTSNPN, CDR2 SVGIG (reference sequence). This CDR3 has 14 residues. The CDR3 nucleotides read TGTGCCTGGAGTGTAGACGCAGCGAACTATGGCTACACCTTC. Translation gives CAWSVDAANYGYTF.

The chain is built from TRBV7-9 and TRBJ2-1; TRBD1 is a possible D gene (6 bases). CDR3 length: 13 amino acids. Trimming shortened V by 4 bases and J by 6 bases, and 10 bases separated the two germline ends. Per the germline V gene, CDR1 is SEHNR and CDR2 is FQNEAQ (reference sequence). CDR3 coding DNA: TGTGCCAGCAGCTACCTACAGGGCAATGAGCAGTTCTTC. Encoded protein: CASSYLQGNEQFF.

This clone has just a few counts. The CDR3 sequence: CASSLYVGLATPSSYEQYF. The CDR3, as DNA: TGTGCCAGCAGTTTATATGTGGGACTAGCGACTCCTAGCTCCTACGAGCAGTACTTC. V gene TRBV28 combines with J gene TRBJ2-7, with 10 bases lining up with TRBD2. Germline V CDR1 and CDR2: MDHEN, SYDVKM. This CDR3 is 19 amino acids long. Germline trimming cut 1 base from V and 0 bases from J; bases unmatched to any gene: 12.

This clone was seen more than once but under ten times. The chain employs TRBV5-6 and TRBJ2-3; D may be TRBD1 (5 bases). V gave up 3 bases and J gave up 6 bases, with 14 bases separating them. Germline CDR1 reads SGHDT; CDR2 reads YYEEEE. This CDR3 has 14 amino acids. The chain's CDR3 is CASSSEPRVDTQYF. The CDR3 nucleotides are TGTGCCAGCAGCTCCGAACCCAGGGTGGATACGCAGTATTTT.

This clone was found once. This chain links TRBV7-2 with TRBJ2-7; D might be TRBD2 (6 bases). V was pared by 1 base and J by 2 bases, with 12 bases between. CDR1 and CDR2 (germline): SGHTA, FQGNSA. The CDR3 totals 15 residues. CDR3 sequence reads: CASSLEAAGTYEQYF. In DNA form, the CDR3 reads TGTGCCAGCAGCTTAGAGGCAGCGGGCACCTACGAGCAGTACTTC.

This clone was detected a few times. The chain is built from TRBV7-2 and TRBJ1-2; D is perhaps TRBD1 (5 bases). This CDR3 comprises 15 residues. The germline CDR1 and CDR2 sequences are SGHTA and FQGNSA. The V gene lost 5 bases and the J gene lost 0 bases, with 13 bases spanning the gap. The CDR3 region has the DNA TGTGCCAGCAGCCCCGCCGGGGGTTCTAACTATGGCTACACCTTC. Protein sequence: CASSPAGGSNYGYTF.

Comment on this clone: The same CDR3 arises from other DNA sequences in this sample as well. V and J are TRBV20-1 and TRBJ1-1; D remains ambiguous. This CDR3 is 11 amino acids long. Germline values: CDR1 DFQATT, CDR2 SNEGSKA (reference sequence). Trimming pared 6 bases from V and 1 base from J, leaving 6 bases between. CDR3 loop: CSARQNTEAFF. The CDR3 bases are TGCAGTGCGCGACAGAACACTGAAGCTTTCTTT.

This clone has only a few counts. This chain uses TRBV28 with TRBJ2-3, with TRBD1 as a possible D gene (7 bases). Trimming took 6 bases from V and 3 from J, leaving 13 bases between them. The CDR3 is made up of 14 amino acids. CDR1 is MDHEN and CDR2 is SYDVKM in the germline V gene. In nucleotides, the CDR3 is TGTGCCAGCAGGGTGGAGGGGGCAACAGATACGCAGTATTTT. The encoded protein is CASRVEGATDTQYF.

The V and J genes are TRBV5-1 and TRBJ2-7; 12 bases match TRBD2. The CDR3 totals 15 residues. Per the germline V gene, CDR1 is SGHRS and CDR2 is YFSETQ. Unmatched junction bases numbered 9, after V lost 4 bases and J lost 7 bases. The CDR3 DNA is TGCGCCAGCAGCCTCGAGACTAGCGGGAGCGGGGAGCAGTACTTC. Translating gives CASSLETSGSGEQYF.

The chain has TRBV12-5 and TRBJ2-4, with TRBD1 matching over 8 bases. Germline V CDR1 and CDR2: LGHNT, FRNRAP. V lost 0 bases to trimming and J lost 6 bases; unmatched junction nucleotides: 4. CDR3 size: 15 residues. CDR3 loop: CASGLVQTGGNIQYF. Written as DNA, the CDR3 is TGTGCTAGTGGTTTGGTACAAACAGGGGGAAACATTCAGTACTTC.

The CDR3 spells CSVDREPLKNEQFF. CDR3 sequence (DNA): TGCAGCGTGGATCGGGAGCCCCTCAAGAATGAGCAGTTCTTC. This chain connects TRBV29-1 to TRBJ2-1; D perhaps matches TRBD2 (6 bases). Germline CDR1 is SQVTM and CDR2 is ANQGSEA. The CDR3 is 14 residues long. Trimming shortened V by 6 bases and J by 7 bases, and 19 bases separated the two germline ends.

A remark on this clone: At the DNA level, this CDR3 is encoded by other sequences in the same sample as well. The genes are TRBV30 and TRBJ1-1; D not certain. Germline V gene lookup returns CDR1 GTSNPN and CDR2 SVGIG (reference sequence). The CDR3 length is 13 residues. Deletions cut 0 bases from V and 2 bases from J, with 7 bases between. CDR3 amino acids: CAWSVSVNTEAFF. The CDR3 DNA is TGTGCCTGGAGTGTATCCGTCAACACTGAAGCTTTCTTT. The variable domain in full, with the rest retrieved from reference TRBV30 and TRBJ1-1, is SQTIHQWPATLVQPVGSPLSLECTVEGTSNPNLYWYRQAAGRGLQLLFYSVGIGQISSEVPQNLSASRPQDRQFILSSKKLLLSDSGFYLCAWSVSVNTEAFFGQGTRLTVV.

The V gene is TRBV9, the J gene TRBJ2-3, with D uncertain. CDR3 length equals 12 residues. Per the germline V gene, CDR1 is SGDLS and CDR2 is YYNGEE. The germline V and J ends were trimmed by 3 bases and 6 bases, with 8 bases remaining between them. Here the CDR3 reads CASSDPGDTQYF. The CDR3 DNA is TGTGCCAGCAGCGATCCCGGGGATACGCAGTATTTT.

V usage is TRBV5-4 and J usage is TRBJ1-5; TRBD1 might be the D (5 bases). The length of the CDR3 is 15 residues. V lost 4 bases and J 4 bases, leaving 15 bases between the germline ends. The germline V gene encodes CDR1 SGHNT and CDR2 YYREEE (reference sequence). CDR3 nucleotides: TGTGCCAGCAGCCCGGGGGACGGCAGAAATCAGCCCCAGCATTTT. It translates to CASSPGDGRNQPQHF.

The rearrangement uses TRBV14 and TRBJ1-1; no firm D call. Trimming cost V 2 bases and J 4 bases, with 11 bases left between them. In germline, CDR1 is SGHDN, CDR2 FVKESK. This CDR3 is 14 amino acids long. In nucleotides, the CDR3 is TGTGCCAGCAGCCAAATCGGTTTCGGCACTGAAGCTTTCTTT. This sequence encodes CASSQIGFGTEAFF.

Here the CDR3 reads CASSEYSPETQYF. In DNA, the CDR3 is TGTGCCAGCAGTGAATATAGTCCAGAGACCCAGTACTTC. The chain recombines TRBV25-1 with TRBJ2-5; no reliable D call. Trimming took 0 bases from V and 4 from J, leaving 6 bases between them. Germline assignment: CDR1 MGHDK and CDR2 SYGVNS. The CDR3 spans 13 residues.

V usage is TRBV6-6 and J usage is TRBJ2-5; TRBD2 matches at 10 bases. The CDR3 covers 14 residues. Germline V gene lookup returns CDR1 MNHNY and CDR2 SVGAGI (reference sequence). The V and J ends lost 6 bases and 3 bases, in that order; junction bases with no gene match: 4. The CDR3 DNA is TGTGCCAGCAGCCGAGGACTAGCGGAAGAGACCCAGTACTTC. It translates to CASSRGLAEETQYF.

V is TRBV7-9 and J is TRBJ2-4, with D maybe TRBD2 (6 bases). This CDR3 contains 12 residues. Per the germline V gene, CDR1 is SEHNR and CDR2 is FQNEAQ (reference sequence). Trimming pared 1 base from V and 14 bases from J, leaving 12 bases between. The CDR3 coding sequence is TGTGCCAGCAGCTTAGACCGGGACTCCGAGTACTTC. This translates into CASSLDRDSEYF.

The CDR3 DNA is TGCAGCGGTGTCCCCACGTGGGGGGCAGTGGAGACCCAGTACTTC. This codes for CSGVPTWGAVETQYF. This chain links TRBV29-1 with TRBJ2-5; D may correspond to TRBD1 or TRBD2 (6 bases each). The V end lost 7 bases, the J end lost 5 bases, and 23 bases lay between the germline ends. CDR1 and CDR2 (germline): SQVTM, ANQGSEA. CDR3 length equals 15 residues. The full variable domain, in which reference TRBV29-1 and TRBJ2-5 provide the parts outside the CDR3, is SAVISQKPSRDICQRGTSLTIQCQVDSQVTMMFWYRQQPGQSLTLIATANQGSEATYESGFVIDKFPISRPNLTFSTLTVSNMSPEDSSIYLCSGVPTWGAVETQYFGPGTRLLVL.

This clone came up a few times. The CDR3 sequence: CAISENQETQYF. CDR3 bases: TGTGCCATCAGTGAAAATCAAGAGACCCAGTACTTC. This rearrangement joins TRBV10-3 to TRBJ2-5; D is unresolved. The V end lost 3 bases, the J end lost 2 bases, and 4 bases lay between the germline ends. Germline lookup yields CDR1 ENHRY and CDR2 SYGVKD. This CDR3 is built from 12 residues.

This sequence joins TRBV5-6 and TRBJ2-3; the match to TRBD2 covers 9 bases. Germline CDR1 SGHDT, CDR2 YYEEEE. This CDR3 has 18 residues. V gave up 3 bases and J gave up 0 bases; unmatched junction bases: 11. CDR3 sequence: CASSSSSRLAESTDTQYF. CDR3 in DNA: TGTGCCAGCAGCTCTAGCAGCAGACTAGCGGAAAGCACAGATACGCAGTATTTT.

This clone was observed a handful of times. The chain carries TRBV9 and TRBJ1-5, with 10 bases lining up with TRBD1. V lost 3 bases, J lost 6 bases, and 3 bases stayed unmatched. The CDR3 has 14 amino acids. Germline CDR1 reads SGDLS; CDR2 reads YYNGEE. The CDR3 spells CASSGTGGGQPQHF. Written as DNA, the CDR3 is TGTGCCAGCAGCGGGACAGGGGGAGGTCAGCCCCAGCATTTT.